The 32 T cell receptor beta chains listed next were all sequenced from one sample in a study of shared clonotypes between healthy human individuals. CD45RO-negative, CCR7-selected cells formed the naive CD8 fraction, which excluded terminally differentiated effector memory CD45RA+ cells. Here immunoSEQ multiplex PCR was the method, and the copy in TCRdb shows in-frame clones only, minus some. This table holds hundreds of thousands of clones, approximately 96% found once. The sequenced sample consisted of naive CD8+ T cells sorted from blood. These receptor sequences come from a woman aged 25 to 39 in good health.

This clone was found a few times. The rearrangement uses TRBV28 and TRBJ1-1; D is unclear. This CDR3 is 13 amino acids long. V lost 5 bases and J lost 2, with 9 bases in between. Germline CDR1 is MDHEN and CDR2 is SYDVKM. In nucleotides, the CDR3 is TGTGCCAGCAGTGCCACCCTCAACACTGAAGCTTTCTTT. Translation gives CASSATLNTEAFF.

The CDR3: CASSLTGGADTQYF. As DNA, the CDR3 is TGTGCCAGCAGCTTGACAGGGGGCGCAGATACGCAGTATTTT. The gene calls are TRBV13 and TRBJ2-3; the match to TRBD1 covers 10 bases. This CDR3 comprises 14 residues. J gave up 4 bases and V 3 bases, and 1 base lay outside the gene matches. Germline loops: CDR1 PRHDT, CDR2 FYEKMQ (reference sequence). Full variable domain (outside the CDR3, taken from reference TRBV13 and TRBJ2-3): AAGVIQSPRHLIKEKRETATLKCYPIPRHDTVYWYQQGPGQDPQFLISFYEKMQSDKGSIPDRFSAQQFSDYHSELNMSSLELGDSALYFCASSLTGGADTQYFGPGTRLTVL.

This clone was counted only a few times. This same CDR3 is encoded by further DNA sequences in the sample. This chain links TRBV5-4 with TRBJ2-5, with D perhaps matching TRBD2 (6 bases). The V end lost 0 bases, the J end lost 5 bases, and 8 bases lay between the germline ends. CDR1 and CDR2 (germline): SGHNT, YYREEE (reference sequence). The CDR3 sequence is 13 residues long. The CDR3 is CASSLAAGETQYF. For the CDR3, the DNA is TGTGCCAGCAGCTTGGCGGCGGGGGAGACCCAGTACTTC.

The chain links TRBV13 to TRBJ2-1; 10 bases align to TRBD2. V lost 3 bases, J lost 7 bases, and 6 bases stayed unmatched. CDR1 PRHDT and CDR2 FYEKMQ come from the germline V gene (reference sequence). The length of the CDR3 is 15 residues. CDR3 amino acids: CASSFGLAGENEQFF. DNA of the CDR3: TGTGCCAGCAGCTTTGGGCTAGCGGGAGAAAATGAGCAGTTCTTC.

The V and J genes are TRBV7-6 and TRBJ2-7; possible D gene TRBD2, 6 bases. CDR1 SGHVS and CDR2 FNYEAQ come from the germline V gene. V gave up 0 bases and J gave up 3 bases, with 12 bases separating them. The CDR3 has 15 amino acids. CDR3 DNA sequence: TGTGCCAGCAGCTTAGCAGCGCGGGAACACTACGAGCAGTACTTC. Translation gives CASSLAAREHYEQYF.

In regard to this clone: The identical CDR3 is also encoded by other nucleotide sequences in the sample. The chain is built from TRBV13 and TRBJ2-3, with D uncertain. The CDR3 sequence is 12 residues long. Germline values: CDR1 PRHDT, CDR2 FYEKMQ (reference sequence). Trimming removed 8 bases at V and 0 bases at J, with 6 bases between. CDR3 residues: CASSPSTDTQYF. The CDR3 DNA sequence: TGTGCCAGCTCCCCAAGCACAGATACGCAGTATTTT. The whole variable domain, remainder taken from reference TRBV13 and TRBJ2-3, is AAGVIQSPRHLIKEKRETATLKCYPIPRHDTVYWYQQGPGQDPQFLISFYEKMQSDKGSIPDRFSAQQFSDYHSELNMSSLELGDSALYFCASSPSTDTQYFGPGTRLTVL.

The chain employs TRBV9 and TRBJ2-2, with a weak D call TRBD2 (7 bases). Germline V gene data show CDR1 as SGDLS and CDR2 as YYNGEE. V was cut by 6 bases and J by 3 bases, with 24 bases left in between. CDR3 length equals 18 residues. In nucleotides, the CDR3 is TGTGCCAGCAATTCCCCGAGGGGGGCGGGAGTTGACACCGGGGAGCTGTTTTTT. Amino acid sequence: CASNSPRGAGVDTGELFF.

In its sample, this clone was seen a few times. The chain joins TRBV28 to TRBJ2-7; D is uncertain. CDR1 and CDR2 from the germline V gene are MDHEN and SYDVKM. CDR3 size: 10 residues. Trimming cost V 7 bases and J 13 bases, with 14 bases left between them. This CDR3 reads CASILPICYF. The CDR3 nucleotides read TGTGCCAGCATCCTGCCGATATGCTACTTC.

This chain connects TRBV27 to TRBJ2-5, with TRBD1 identical over 7 bases. The end of the DNA is better explained by TRBJ2-7, so the J call may be wrong. Germline CDR1 MNHEY, CDR2 SMNVEV (reference sequence). The CDR3 length is 14 residues. The CDR3 sequence: CASSFKGGVYEQYF. The CDR3 region has the DNA TGTGCCAGCAGTTTCAAAGGGGGCGTCTACGAGCAGTACTTC.

V and J are TRBV4-2 and TRBJ2-7, with D perhaps being TRBD1 or TRBD2 (5 bases each). V was shortened by 1 base and J by 3 bases, with 13 bases between the two germline ends. This CDR3 region has 15 residues. Looked up from germline, CDR1 is LGHNA and CDR2 is YNFKEQ. CDR3 loop: CASSQGGTQYYEQYF. The DNA for the CDR3 is TGTGCCAGCAGCCAAGGGGGGACCCAGTACTACGAGCAGTACTTC.

In DNA, the CDR3 is TGTGCCTGGAGTGTCGCCAAGACAGTAACTAATGAAAAACTGTTTTTT. It yields the protein CAWSVAKTVTNEKLFF. The chain has TRBV30 and TRBJ1-4; TRBD1 might be the D (5 bases). Germline CDR1 and CDR2: GTSNPN and SVGIG (reference sequence). Trimming shortened V by 0 bases and J by 1 base, and 12 bases separated the two germline ends. The CDR3 has 16 residues. Looking up the rest from reference TRBV30 and TRBJ1-4 gives the full variable domain: SQTIHQWPATLVQPVGSPLSLECTVEGTSNPNLYWYRQAAGRGLQLLFYSVGIGQISSEVPQNLSASRPQDRQFILSSKKLLLSDSGFYLCAWSVAKTVTNEKLFFGSGTQLSVL.

The chain couples TRBV18 to TRBJ2-7; TRBD2 is a possible D gene (5 bases). The CDR3 has 14 residues. CDR1 KGHSH and CDR2 LQKENI come from the germline V gene. The V and J ends lost 2 bases and 0 bases respectively, with 8 bases between them. As DNA, the CDR3 is TGTGCCAGCTCACCAGCTAGCAGCTCCTACGAGCAGTACTTC. The encoded protein is CASSPASSSYEQYF.

Here the CDR3 DNA reads TGTGCCAGCAGCTTGGGAGGGACATACAATGAGCAGTTCTTC. Protein: CASSLGGTYNEQFF. The chain joins TRBV7-3 to TRBJ2-1, with D possibly TRBD2 on 7 matching bases. V lost 3 bases, J lost 4 bases, and 10 bases lay in between. Germline loops: CDR1 SGHTA, CDR2 FQGTGA. The CDR3 length is 14 residues.

The gene calls are TRBV6-4 and TRBJ1-1, with D perhaps matching TRBD1 (5 bases). Trimming stripped 3 bases from V and 1 base from J, with 12 bases between. This CDR3 comprises 15 residues. Germline values: CDR1 MRHNA, CDR2 SNTAGT. The CDR3 loop is CASSESGGRNTEAFF. Written as DNA, the CDR3 is TGTGCCAGCAGTGAATCTGGGGGGAGGAACACTGAAGCTTTCTTT.

CDR3 sequence reads: CASSEFLGLGNQPQHF. CDR3 bases: TGTGCCAGCAGTGAATTTCTAGGGCTGGGGAATCAGCCCCAGCATTTT. The chain combines TRBV6-1 with TRBJ1-5; no definite D call. The CDR3 has 16 residues. Germline CDR1 MNHNS, CDR2 SASEGT. Trimming stripped 2 bases from V and 4 bases from J, with 15 bases between.

This sequence joins TRBV27 and TRBJ2-1; 10 bases fit TRBD2. The CDR3 spans 16 residues. J was trimmed by 6 bases and V by 1 base; bases with no gene match: 6. In germline, CDR1 is MNHEY, CDR2 SMNVEV (reference sequence). DNA for the CDR3: TGTGCCAGCAGTTTATTTCAGCTAGCGGGAGTCAATGAGCAGTTCTTC. Its translation is CASSLFQLAGVNEQFF.

The CDR3 bases are TGTGCCAGCAGTTACTTGACTAGCGGCGGGGAGCTGTTTTTT. It codes for CASSYLTSGGELFF. This rearrangement joins TRBV6-6 to TRBJ2-2, with 9 bases identical to TRBD2. The CDR3 totals 14 residues. Germline CDR1 MNHNY, CDR2 SVGAGI (reference sequence). Trimming removed 1 base from V and 7 bases from J; junction bases left unmatched: 1.

The chain joins TRBV18 to TRBJ2-1; TRBD2 matches at 8 bases. The CDR3 totals 15 residues. Germline CDR1 and CDR2: KGHSH and LQKENI. Unmatched junction bases numbered 5, after V lost 0 bases and J lost 7 bases. The CDR3 DNA follows: TGTGCCAGCTCACCACCCGCGGGAGGTGTGAATGAGCAGTTCTTC. Protein sequence: CASSPPAGGVNEQFF.

The rearrangement uses TRBV5-6 and TRBJ2-2; TRBD2 matches at 7 bases. Germline V gives CDR1 SGHDT, CDR2 YYEEEE. V shed 0 bases, J shed 4 bases, and the junction held 6 bases outside the gene matches. The CDR3 consists of 16 residues. The CDR3 DNA is TGTGCCAGCAGCTTGGGGCTAGCGGAGAGCACCGGGGAGCTGTTTTTT. Translating gives CASSLGLAESTGELFF.

The chain links TRBV9 to TRBJ2-5; the match to TRBD2 covers 7 bases. The J call could be wrong; TRBJ2-7 is a better fit for the DNA end. This CDR3 spans 15 amino acids. Germline assignment: CDR1 SGDLS and CDR2 YYNGEE. The CDR3 bases are TGTGCCAGCAGCGTGGGTCAAGCGGGGTCCTACGAGCAGTACTTC. It encodes CASSVGQAGSYEQYF.

V is TRBV27 and J is TRBJ1-5; 7 bases are shared with TRBD1. This CDR3 is 14 amino acids long. Losses at the gene ends were 2 bases for V and 7 bases for J; bases not matched to a gene: 5. Germline V gives CDR1 MNHEY, CDR2 SMNVEV (reference sequence). This chain's CDR3 is CASSLLGGGQPQHF. CDR3 nucleotide sequence: TGTGCCAGCAGTTTACTAGGGGGCGGACAGCCCCAGCATTTT.

The V and J genes are TRBV5-1 and TRBJ1-5, with no clear D. CDR1 is SGHRS, CDR2 YFSETQ, per germline. The CDR3 runs 17 residues. V gave up 2 bases and J gave up 0 bases, with 15 bases separating them. DNA for the CDR3: TGCGCCAGCAGCTTATCGGGGTTTAACCTTAGCAATCAGCCCCAGCATTTT. It translates to CASSLSGFNLSNQPQHF.

This clone was found once. This chain connects TRBV27 to TRBJ2-7; 9 positions match TRBD1. With V trimmed by 11 bases and J by 7 bases, 12 bases remained unmatched. The CDR3 extends over 13 amino acids. The germline V gene has CDR1 MNHEY and CDR2 SMNVEV (reference sequence). The CDR3, as DNA: TGTGCCTCAAAAGCCGGGACAGGGCAAGAGCAGTACTTC. Protein: CASKAGTGQEQYF.

This sequence joins TRBV10-2 and TRBJ2-7; D might be TRBD2 (6 bases). Germline lookup yields CDR1 WSHSY and CDR2 SAAADI. There are 14 residues in the CDR3. Trimming shortened V by 7 bases and J by 5 bases, and 18 bases separated the two germline ends. The CDR3 region is CASMGIGGYHEQYF. In nucleotides, the CDR3 is TGCGCCAGCATGGGGATCGGGGGTTACCACGAGCAGTACTTC.

In the case of this clone: Other DNA sequences in the same sample also yield this CDR3. This chain joins TRBV28 and TRBJ2-1; the D is unclear. Germline CDR1 and CDR2: MDHEN and SYDVKM. Trimming cost V 2 bases and J 2 bases, with 4 bases left between them. The CDR3 totals 13 residues. The CDR3 nucleotides read TGTGCCAGCAGTTTACTGGCCTACAATGAGCAGTTCTTC. Encoded protein: CASSLLAYNEQFF.

A remark on this clone: This CDR3 is also generated by other DNA sequences in the sample. The chain recombines TRBV27 with TRBJ2-7; 8 bases are a match to TRBD1. This CDR3 region has 13 residues. Losses at the gene ends were 4 bases for V and 3 bases for J; bases not matched to a gene: 2. Germline V CDR1 and CDR2: MNHEY, SMNVEV (reference sequence). As DNA, the CDR3 is TGTGCCAGCAGTTATGGGACAGGCTACGAGCAGTACTTC. This codes for CASSYGTGYEQYF.

The chain uses TRBV7-9 and TRBJ2-7; 8 nucleotides align to TRBD2. Germline V CDR1 and CDR2: SEHNR, FQNEAQ (reference sequence). This CDR3 comprises 14 residues. With 3 bases clipped from V and 6 bases from J, the junction kept 7 bases outside the gene matches. CDR3 bases: TGTGCCAGCAGCTTTCAGGCGGGAGGAGGCGAGCAGTACTTC. Its protein is CASSFQAGGGEQYF.

The chain employs TRBV28 and TRBJ2-1; 12 nucleotides line up with TRBD2. V dropped 4 bases and J dropped 6; count of bases not matched to a gene: 7. The CDR3 sequence is 16 residues long. CDR1 and CDR2 from the germline V gene are MDHEN and SYDVKM. The DNA of the CDR3 is TGTGCCAGCAGTTCCCTTCAGACTAGCGGGAGCAATGAGCAGTTCTTC. As protein: CASSSLQTSGSNEQFF.

The V gene is TRBV27, the J gene TRBJ1-2, with TRBD1 matching over 8 bases. The V gene's germline CDR1 is MNHEY and CDR2 SMNVEV (reference sequence). Trimming removed 5 bases from V and 7 bases from J; junction bases left unmatched: 6. CDR3 length equals 13 residues. The CDR3 DNA sequence: TGTGCCAGCAGTAACCGGGACAGGTCTGGCTACACCTTC. It is translated as CASSNRDRSGYTF.

The sample holds one count of this clone. The chain is built from TRBV27 and TRBJ2-1, with 7 positions matching TRBD1. CDR1 is MNHEY and CDR2 is SMNVEV in the germline V gene (reference sequence). The J segment lost 5 bases and the V segment lost 5 bases, leaving 12 bases of the junction unmatched. The CDR3 is 16 amino acids. CDR3 region: CASSHTGTAKDNEQFF. CDR3 nucleotide sequence: TGTGCCAGCAGTCACACCGGGACAGCAAAAGACAATGAGCAGTTCTTC.

The rearrangement uses TRBV2 and TRBJ1-5, with a possible D match to TRBD1 (5 bases). The CDR3 runs to 14 residues. Per germline, CDR1 SNHLY and CDR2 FYNNEI. The V gene lost 6 bases and the J gene lost 6 bases, with 15 bases spanning the gap. The CDR3 DNA reads TGTGCCAGCAGCGTACAGGCTCTTCTTCAGCCCCAGCATTTT. Protein product: CASSVQALLQPQHF. The whole variable domain, filled in from reference TRBV2 and TRBJ1-5, reads EPEVTQTPSHQVTQMGQEVILRCVPISNHLYFYWYRQILGQKVEFLVSFYNNEISEKSEIFDDQFSVERPDGSNFTLKIRSTKLEDSAMYFCASSVQALLQPQHFGDGTRLSIL.

The V gene is TRBV5-6, the J gene TRBJ1-1; D is undetermined. The CDR3 contains 12 residues. Germline lookup yields CDR1 SGHDT and CDR2 YYEEEE. V dropped 1 base and J dropped 3 bases, with 4 bases sitting between them. The CDR3 sequence is CASSLLDTEAFF. The CDR3 coding sequence is TGTGCCAGCAGCTTGCTGGACACTGAAGCTTTCTTT.